This T cell receptor beta chain was observed in a study of tumor-infiltrating lymphocytes in oesophageal squamous cell carcinoma. TCRdb passed the PCR reads through MiXCR, listing each CDR3 protein once. This sample carries some 14,000 distinct CDR3 sequences, 45% to 50% of them seen once, and the ten largest clones take 16%. V shed 4 bases and J 7 bases; nucleotides not matched to a gene: 16. Germline V gene data show CDR1 as SGHRS and CDR2 as YFSETQ. CDR3 length equals 20 residues. This clonotype is deemed medium-sized (0.01 to 0.1%). What was sequenced was esophageal tumor tissue. The V gene is TRBV5-1, the J gene TRBJ2-2, with 16 bases identical to TRBD2. The clonotype was recovered from a male donor with esophageal squamous cell carcinoma. In DNA, the CDR3 is TGCGCCAGCAGCCTGGGACTAGCGGGAGGGCGCGGAGGGCCATTCGGGGAGCTGTTTTTT. It encodes CASSLGLAGGRGGPFGELFF. Based on the CDR3 plus reference TRBV5-1 and TRBJ2-2, the full variable domain is KAGVTQTPRYLIKTRGQQVTLSCSPISGHRSVSWYQQTPGQGLQFLFEYFSETQRNKGNFPGRFSGRQFSNSRSEMNVSTLELGDSALYLCASSLGLAGGRGGPFGELFFGEGSRLTVL.